A single sample gave rise to the 22 T cell receptor beta chains below, sequenced in a study of T cell responses to AZD1222 COVID-19 vaccine. Some clones are missing from TCRdb's copy, which holds only in-frame ones; the method was immunoSEQ multiplex PCR. The sample consists of 95,000 to 150,000 clones, under 90% of them appearing once. The sample consisted of peripheral blood, taken on day 0 of AZD1222 vaccination. Every receptor here comes from an adult in good health.

The chain is built from TRBV6-2 or TRBV6-3 and TRBJ2-7, with TRBD2 as a possible D gene (6 bases). V was shortened by 0 bases and J by 6 bases, with 12 bases between the two germline ends. The CDR3 covers 14 residues. Germline values: CDR1 MNHEY, CDR2 SVGEGT. The CDR3 sequence is CASSYSVWRGEQYF. The CDR3 DNA follows: TGTGCCAGCAGTTACTCGGTCTGGAGGGGCGAGCAGTACTTC.

This chain uses TRBV4-2 with TRBJ1-1; 9 bases fit TRBD1. The CDR3 is 14 amino acids. Unmatched junction bases numbered 0, after V lost 1 base and J lost 3 bases. Germline V gene data show CDR1 as LGHNA and CDR2 as YNFKEQ. CDR3 sequence reads: CASSQGTGDTEAFF. The DNA of the CDR3 is TGTGCCAGCAGCCAAGGGACAGGGGACACTGAAGCTTTCTTT.

The V and J genes are TRBV27 and TRBJ2-5; 10 bases align to TRBD2. Germline V gene lookup returns CDR1 MNHEY and CDR2 SMNVEV (reference sequence). This CDR3 is built from 15 residues. Trimming cost V 6 bases and J 1 base; bases outside gene matches: 5. CDR3 in DNA: TGTGCCAGCAGGTCAACTAGCGGGGTCCAAGAGACCCAGTACTTC. Translating gives CASRSTSGVQETQYF.

This clone was detected many times. The chain employs TRBV10-3 and TRBJ1-5, with 8 bases lining up with TRBD1. The CDR3 contains 16 residues. Germline V gives CDR1 ENHRY, CDR2 SYGVKD. With 10 bases clipped from V and 0 bases from J, the junction kept 11 bases outside the gene matches. The CDR3 sequence is CATRQGAFSSNQPQHF. The CDR3 DNA is TGTGCCACGAGGCAGGGGGCTTTTTCTAGCAATCAGCCCCAGCATTTT.

The table lists this clone with a count of one. The chain couples TRBV24-1 to TRBJ2-1, with D uncertain. The ends were cut back, 10 bases at V and 4 bases at J, with 7 bases in the middle. Germline CDR1 KGHDR, CDR2 SFDVKD. CDR3 size: 11 residues. CDR3 region: CATEIYNEQFF. The DNA of the CDR3 is TGTGCCACGGAGATATACAATGAGCAGTTCTTC.

J is TRBJ2-2 and V is TRBV12-2; TRBD1, as called in the table, went unchecked against the DNA. TRBV12-2 is labeled a pseudogene. This CDR3 is 16 amino acids long. CDR3 in amino acids: CASRSDRGKATGELFF. CDR3 nucleotide sequence: TGTGCAAGTCGCTCAGACAGGGGTAAGGCCACCGGGGAGCTGTTTTTT.

This clone was observed a handful of times. The V call is TRBV6-2 or TRBV6-3, the J call TRBJ1-2; TRBD1 aligns across 7 bases. This CDR3 contains 14 residues. Trimming at V came to 0 bases and at J to 4 bases, leaving 2 bases not matched to a gene. The V gene's germline CDR1 is MNHEY and CDR2 SVGEGT. The CDR3 coding sequence is TGTGCCAGCAGTTACTCAGGGGGCAGCTATGGCTACACCTTC. Encoded protein: CASSYSGGSYGYTF.

The chain recombines TRBV7-9 with TRBJ2-7; 11 nucleotides match TRBD2. The CDR3 consists of 16 residues. J was trimmed by 4 bases and V by 1 base; bases with no gene match: 6. Germline CDR1 is SEHNR and CDR2 is FQNEAQ (reference sequence). In nucleotides, the CDR3 is TGTGCCAGCAGCTTAGTGGCTAGCGGGAGGAAATACGAGCAGTACTTC. Amino acid sequence: CASSLVASGRKYEQYF. The entire variable domain, with the rest obtained from reference TRBV7-9 and TRBJ2-7, is as follows: DTGVSQNPRHKITKRGQNVTFRCDPISEHNRLYWYRQTLGQGPEFLTYFQNEAQLEKSRLLSDRFSAERPKGSFSTLEIQRTEQGDSAMYLCASSLVASGRKYEQYFGPGTRLTVT.

V gene TRBV19 combines with J gene TRBJ2-7; 9 bases line up with TRBD1. The CDR3 contains 13 residues. Germline V gene data show CDR1 as LNHDA and CDR2 as SQIVND (reference sequence). V lost 6 bases to trimming and J lost 4 bases; unmatched junction nucleotides: 4. CDR3 residues: CASSTGGAYEQYF. In nucleotides, the CDR3 is TGTGCCAGTAGCACAGGGGGCGCATACGAGCAGTACTTC.

V usage is TRBV7-2 and J usage is TRBJ1-1, with TRBD1 matching over 8 bases. V lost 1 base and J lost 5; bases outside the gene matches: 6. The length of the CDR3 is 15 residues. From germline, CDR1 is SGHTA and CDR2 FQGNSA. CDR3 loop: CASSLEPQGATEAFF. The CDR3 nucleotides are TGTGCCAGCAGCTTAGAACCCCAGGGGGCGACTGAAGCTTTCTTT.

The rearrangement joins TRBV6-5 to TRBJ1-1; no firm D call. Trimming pared 2 bases from V and 4 bases from J, leaving 14 bases between. This CDR3 region has 15 residues. Germline V gene lookup returns CDR1 MNHEY and CDR2 SVGAGI. The CDR3 loop is CASSYDSTWGTEAFF. The CDR3 DNA is TGTGCCAGCAGTTACGACTCCACCTGGGGCACTGAAGCTTTCTTT.

V and J are TRBV5-1 and TRBJ2-5; 12 bases match TRBD1. The length of the CDR3 is 15 residues. Unmatched junction bases numbered 7, after V lost 6 bases and J lost 4 bases. Germline-derived CDR1 and CDR2 are SGHRS and YFSETQ. This chain's CDR3 is CASTRGQGASETQYF. CDR3 in DNA: TGCGCCAGCACCCGGGGACAGGGGGCTTCAGAGACCCAGTACTTC.

This sequence joins TRBV2 and TRBJ1-2; 7 bases agree with TRBD1. This CDR3 is built from 14 residues. Per the germline V gene, CDR1 is SNHLY and CDR2 is FYNNEI. Trimming removed 7 bases from V and 2 bases from J; junction bases left unmatched: 7. CDR3 sequence (DNA): TGTGCCAGCATTTACAGGGGTGGGAACTATGGCTACACCTTC. Its protein product is CASIYRGGNYGYTF.

The chain combines TRBV6-5 with TRBJ1-1; possible D gene TRBD1, 5 bases. Germline V gives CDR1 MNHEY, CDR2 SVGAGI. This CDR3 is built from 15 residues. V gave up 10 bases and J gave up 1 base, with 19 bases separating them. CDR3 DNA: TGTGCCACCCACAACCCCCGGGGGACGAACACTGAAGCTTTCTTT. As protein: CATHNPRGTNTEAFF.

Only one count was recorded for this clone. The genes are TRBV11-2 and TRBJ2-3; D gene ambiguous. Germline CDR1 SGHAT, CDR2 FQNNGV. Trimming left V 5 bases short and J 6 bases short, with 9 bases between. The CDR3 has 12 residues. The CDR3 reads CASSPPRDTQYF. The CDR3 nucleotides read TGTGCCAGCAGCCCCCCTAGGGATACGCAGTATTTT.

The chain is built from TRBV5-4 and TRBJ2-3, with 13 bases that match TRBD2. Losses at the gene ends were 4 bases for V and 6 bases for J; bases not matched to a gene: 8. Germline CDR1 is SGHNT and CDR2 is YYREEE (reference sequence). The CDR3 sequence is 16 residues long. In nucleotides, the CDR3 is TGTGCCAGCAGCCTGGGACTAGCGGGGTTGGGGGATACGCAGTATTTT. Translating gives CASSLGLAGLGDTQYF. The full variable domain, rest sourced from reference TRBV5-4 and TRBJ2-3, is ETGVTQSPTHLIKTRGQQVTLRCSSQSGHNTVSWYQQALGQGPQFIFQYYREEENGRGNFPPRFSGLQFPNYSSELNVNALELDDSALYLCASSLGLAGLGDTQYFGPGTRLTVL.

The chain joins TRBV6-4 to TRBJ2-2; 13 positions agree with TRBD2. Germline V gives CDR1 MRHNA, CDR2 SNTAGT. The V and J ends lost 9 bases and 5 bases, in that order; junction bases with no gene match: 12. The CDR3 runs to 17 residues. CDR3 residues: CASSPRTSGRDTGELFF. CDR3 sequence (DNA): TGTGCCAGTTCACCCCGGACTAGCGGGAGAGATACCGGGGAGCTGTTTTTT.

This clone showed up many times. V and J are TRBV28 and TRBJ2-7; the D is unclear. V was trimmed by 3 bases and J by 9 bases, leaving 12 bases between them. Germline CDR1 reads MDHEN; CDR2 reads SYDVKM. This CDR3 spans 12 amino acids. The DNA for the CDR3 is TGTGCCAGCAGTTTCTCCGCATCCGGGCAGTACTTC. Translation: CASSFSASGQYF.

The rearrangement links TRBV20-1 to TRBJ2-5, with TRBD1 matching over 9 bases. This CDR3 spans 15 amino acids. V trimming: 3 bases; J trimming: 4 bases; junction bases outside the gene matches: 9. Germline-derived CDR1 and CDR2 are DFQATT and SNEGSKA (reference sequence). CDR3 sequence: CSASPSGTGRETQYF. CDR3 DNA sequence: TGCAGTGCTAGTCCGTCCGGGACAGGGCGAGAGACCCAGTACTTC.

The chain employs TRBV7-8 and TRBJ2-3, with unresolved D. The V end lost 4 bases, the J end lost 1 base, and 12 bases lay between the germline ends. The CDR3 has 15 amino acids. Looked up from germline, CDR1 is SGHVS and CDR2 is FQNEAQ. CDR3 sequence: CASSSRRSGTDTQYF. In DNA form, the CDR3 reads TGTGCCAGCAGCTCCCGGAGAAGTGGCACAGATACGCAGTATTTT.

The V and J genes are TRBV28 and TRBJ2-7; 8 nucleotides agree with TRBD1. Germline CDR1 is MDHEN and CDR2 is SYDVKM. This CDR3 is built from 12 residues. V was pared by 3 bases and J by 5 bases, with 0 bases of the junction left unmatched. CDR3 sequence: CASSLDRDEQYF. The CDR3 coding sequence is TGTGCCAGCAGTTTGGACAGGGACGAGCAGTACTTC.

The chain links TRBV7-2 to TRBJ2-5; 14 bases map to TRBD2. The ends lost 5 bases at V and 5 bases at J; junction bases unmatched: 7. Germline V gene data show CDR1 as SGHTA and CDR2 as FQGNSA. The length of the CDR3 is 16 residues. This chain's CDR3 is CASSPGTSGSSETQYF. The CDR3 nucleotides are TGTGCCAGCAGCCCCGGGACTAGCGGGAGTTCGGAGACCCAGTACTTC.